These 2 T cell receptor beta chains were sequenced from one sample in a study of early T cells in non-severe SARS-CoV-2 infection. From the 5' RACE reads, TCRdb called clonotypes with MiXCR, one entry per CDR3 protein. The sample holds 65,000 to 75,000 distinct CDR3 sequences, around a tenth seen once. Sequencing was carried out using whole blood. Receptors originate from an adult who was a healthcare worker with PCR-confirmed SARS-CoV-2 infection or an uninfected control (not recorded which).

V gene TRBV12-3 or TRBV12-4 combines with J gene TRBJ1-1; D not resolved. The V gene lost 5 bases and the J gene lost 0 bases, with 13 bases spanning the gap. This CDR3 is built from 15 residues. The CDR3 nucleotides are TGTGCCAGCAGTCCTCGGGCAATAATGAACACTGAAGCTTTCTTT. This sequence encodes CASSPRAIMNTEAFF.

V is TRBV7-6 and J is TRBJ2-1; 11 bases are shared with TRBD2. V lost 4 bases and J lost 9; bases outside the gene matches: 8. The CDR3 spans 15 residues. Germline-derived CDR1 and CDR2 are SGHVS and FNYEAQ. CDR3 region: CASSSTPGLAGEQFF. For the CDR3, the DNA is TGTGCCAGCAGCTCCACCCCCGGACTAGCGGGTGAGCAGTTCTTC.